The 6 T cell receptor beta chains presented below share a single source sample, sequenced in a study of Ad26.COV2.S vaccination and SARS-CoV-2 variants. Treatment defined: 15 to 20 received Ad26.COV2.S at low or high dose, single or two shots; about 5 received placebo; per-sample allocation not given. Samples came from day 63 after the first vaccine or placebo injection. The repertoire was sequenced with immunoSEQ multiplex PCR; TCRdb's copy has only in-frame clones and lacks some. The sample comprises more than 350,000 clones, approximately 92% of which are singletons, and 9% to 15% rests with the top ten. The sequencing here drew on peripheral blood, taken in a trial of Ad26.COV2.S vaccine versus placebo. These receptors were obtained from a person aged 18 to 59 who received the Ad26.COV2.S COVID-19 vaccine or a placebo.

The rearrangement uses TRBV18 and TRBJ2-1; TRBD1 agrees at 10 bases. V was clipped by 4 bases and J by 12 bases; unmatched bases: 12. CDR1 and CDR2 (germline): KGHSH, LQKENI. The CDR3 has 15 amino acids. DNA for the CDR3: TGTGCCAGCTCACGTCCCCCGGGACAGGGGACTACGCAGTTCTTC. This encodes CASSRPPGQGTTQFF. The whole variable domain, remainder taken from reference TRBV18 and TRBJ2-1, is NAGVMQNPRHLVRRRGQEARLRCSPMKGHSHVYWYRQLPEEGLKFMVYLQKENIIDESGMPKERFSAEFPKEGPSILRIQQVVRGDSAAYFCASSRPPGQGTTQFFGPGTRLTVL.

The chain joins TRBV7-9 to TRBJ1-6; D is undetermined. The CDR3 runs 16 residues. Per germline, CDR1 SEHNR and CDR2 FQNEAQ (reference sequence). Between the trimmed V and J ends, which lost 3 bases and 0 bases, there was a span of 9 bases. The DNA of the CDR3 is TGTGCCAGCAGCTTCGATGGAAGCTCCTATAATTCACCCCTCCACTTT. It is translated as CASSFDGSSYNSPLHF.

The chain combines TRBV5-1 with TRBJ2-1; 16 bases fit TRBD2. The CDR3 spans 16 residues. The V segment lost 4 bases and the J segment 8 bases; nucleotides outside the gene matches: 6. Germline lookup yields CDR1 SGHRS and CDR2 YFSETQ. The chain's CDR3 is CASSPGLAGGPHEQFF. The CDR3 DNA follows: TGCGCCAGCAGCCCGGGACTAGCGGGAGGGCCACATGAGCAGTTCTTC.

The rearrangement joins TRBV19 to TRBJ2-3, with a tentative D call TRBD1 (6 bases). Per germline, CDR1 LNHDA and CDR2 SQIVND (reference sequence). The ends were cut back, 1 base at V and 0 bases at J, with 11 bases in the middle. CDR3 length: 16 residues. The CDR3 region is CASSIVGASSTDTQYF. CDR3 nucleotides: TGTGCCAGTAGTATAGTGGGGGCCAGTAGCACAGATACGCAGTATTTT. Filled out from reference TRBV19 and TRBJ2-3, the complete variable domain reads DGGITQSPKYLFRKEGQNVTLSCEQNLNHDAMYWYRQDPGQGLRLIYYSQIVNDFQKGDIAEGYSVSREKKESFPLTVTSAQKNPTAFYLCASSIVGASSTDTQYFGPGTRLTVL.

The chain joins TRBV27 to TRBJ1-1; a possible D gene is TRBD1 (6 bases). Trimming took off 5 bases at V and 7 bases at J, with 20 bases between the two ends. Germline CDR1 and CDR2: MNHEY and SMNVEV (reference sequence). The CDR3 has 15 amino acids. This chain's CDR3 is CASSNGAAGAGEAFF. The CDR3 region has the DNA TGTGCCAGCAGTAATGGGGCCGCGGGGGCGGGTGAAGCTTTCTTT.

This chain links TRBV7-2 with TRBJ2-5, with TRBD2 matching over 8 bases. Germline trimming cut 2 bases from V and 4 bases from J; bases unmatched to any gene: 3. CDR3 length: 14 residues. Germline V gives CDR1 SGHTA, CDR2 FQGNSA. CDR3: CASSLNGRAETQYF. CDR3 bases: TGTGCCAGCAGCTTAAACGGGAGGGCAGAGACCCAGTACTTC.